This T cell receptor beta chain derives from a study of CD8 T cells in ankylosing spondylitis listed by TCRdb under 2017. Regarding the study in general: To find TCR variants linked to disease, the study profiled T cell receptor beta repertoires in ankylosing spondylitis patients and healthy donors. The full study cohort was made up of 25 ankylosing spondylitis patients and more than 90 healthy donors. Peripheral blood was sampled, and synovial fluid was additionally collected from ankylosing spondylitis patients. Overall results and qualifications from the work: Some TCR beta motif variants had previously been reported in synovial fluid and blood of reactive arthritis patients, which suggested common disease-initiation mechanisms. Significant enrichment of the disease-linked clones was reported in matched synovial fluid samples from ankylosing spondylitis patients. A CD8+ phenotype was shown by the disease-linked clones, which were found at relatively low frequencies in peripheral blood. A TCR beta motif made up of several highly homologous amino acid variants appeared to be characteristic of blood from ankylosing spondylitis patients.

TCRdb names Illumina HiSeq 2500 as the instrument used. Quantitative 5'-RACE with molecular barcodes was the method used to prepare the TCR beta libraries. From the authors' description of their analysis: A new computational method, built on a probabilistic model of VDJ rearrangement, was used to identify disease-linked TCR variants. Through fastp at Q25 and MiXCR, TCRdb rebuilt clones from the public reads, retaining in-frame beta chains. Duplicate CDR3 protein sequences are folded into a single record with the most common DNA and genes. These V and J calls originate from TCRdb's pipeline instead of the authors' own analysis. Across this sample there are approximately 260,000 distinct CDR3 sequences, with 15% to 20% seen only once. The ten largest clones capture roughly 34% of the sample. V is cut by 3 bases and J by 2 bases, and the space between the germline ends is 15 bases. Sequences SGDLS (CDR1) and YYNGEE (CDR2) are obtained from the germline V gene. Reading from cysteine to phenylalanine, the CDR3 counts 16 amino acids. Only the CDR3 DNA is retained, 48 bases long and in frame from the first base.

Comment on this clonotype: The target of this receptor is not known. The sample holds no much larger clone one base away, and base qualities are not on file.

The clonotype comes from a male donor with ankylosing spondylitis or in good health (not recorded which). The specimen was blood, either unsorted or a sorted T cell fraction (not recorded which). In this chain, TRBV9 is recombined with TRBJ2-1, and perhaps TRBD2 as D gene, on 5 matching bases. The CDR3 reads as follows: CASSGAATPTYNEQFF. DNA sequence: TGTGCCAGCAGCGGAGCGGCAACCCCTACCTACAATGAGCAGTTCTTC.